This TCR beta chain was identified in a study of blood T cell repertoires in COVID-19. Turning to the study itself: Both acute and convalescent COVID-19 samples were obtained from the United States, Italy and Spain. Nucleic acid was either cDNA or gDNA, and it came from T cells, B-cell-depleted T cells, or PBMCs.

Authors' methods: It was from reference gene primer amplification that nucleated cell counts were estimated. TCRdb keeps only in-frame clones here, not all; method: immunoSEQ multiplex PCR. Clone size and the V and J calls come from that table; the DNA yielded D and trimming. This table has 450,000 to 500,000 clones, approximately 83% appearing once. Sequencing was done on a sample of peripheral blood. The receptor was isolated from a human donor in a cohort sampled during active COVID-19.

This CDR3 reads CASSTGGTGDGYTF. In DNA form, the CDR3 reads TGCGCCAGCAGCACGGGGGGGACAGGGGATGGCTACACCTTC. The rearrangement uses TRBV4-3 and TRBJ1-2; 10 nucleotides agree with TRBD1. The CDR3 is made up of 14 amino acids. CDR1 and CDR2 (germline): LGHNA, YSLEER. After removal of 5 bases from V and 6 bases from J, the junction contained 6 bases not matched to a gene.